This T cell receptor (beta chain) appears in the sequencing data of a study of brain metastases from non-small cell lung cancer. The assay was immunoSEQ multiplex PCR, and TCRdb's table has in-frame clones only and misses some. The data show around 3,100 clones, over 70% seen once. This clone is a singleton in its sample. Its cognate antigen is unknown. Germline V gene sequence: CDR1 LGHDT, CDR2 YNNKEL (reference sequence). The CDR3 sequence is 15 residues long. With V trimmed by 1 base and J by 3 bases, 2 bases remained unmatched. The study's findings and limits: Brain metastases had lower T-cell infiltration than primary tumors. In approximately 60% of brain metastases, T-cell clones were expanded compared with matched primary tumors. Paired brain metastases and primary tumors largely shared TCR repertoires.

The specimen sequenced was primary lung tumor tissue. The receptor comes from a donor over 35 with non-small cell lung cancer. J is TRBJ2-7 and V is TRBV3-1 (or the pseudogene TRBV3-2); 11 bases are shared with TRBD2. CDR3 bases: TGTGCCAGCAGCCAAGGAGGGACTAGCGGCTACGAGCAGTACTTC. Its translation: CASSQGGTSGYEQYF.